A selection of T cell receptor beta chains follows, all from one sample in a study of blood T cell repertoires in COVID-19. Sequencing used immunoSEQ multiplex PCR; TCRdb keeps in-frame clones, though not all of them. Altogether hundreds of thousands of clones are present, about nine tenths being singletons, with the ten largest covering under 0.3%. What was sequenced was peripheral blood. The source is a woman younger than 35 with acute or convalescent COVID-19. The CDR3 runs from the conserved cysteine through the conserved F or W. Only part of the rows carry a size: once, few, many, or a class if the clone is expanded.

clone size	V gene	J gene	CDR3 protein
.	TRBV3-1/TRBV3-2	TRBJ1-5	CASSQDRTGGQPQHF
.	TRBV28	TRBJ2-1	CASSSHSGGPNYEQFF
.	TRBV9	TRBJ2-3	CASSALTTGTTPSTDTQYF
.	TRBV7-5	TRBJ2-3	CARTTVLNGGGIDTQYF
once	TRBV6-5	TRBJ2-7	CASPGTGAYEQYF
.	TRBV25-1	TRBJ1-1	CASSEVGVLATEAFF
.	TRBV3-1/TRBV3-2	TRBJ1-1	CASSQSWGEATEAFF
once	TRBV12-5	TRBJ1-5	CASGSPQGNQPQHF
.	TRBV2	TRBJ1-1	CASSREVEAFF
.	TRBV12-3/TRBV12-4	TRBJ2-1	CASSSAYNEQFF
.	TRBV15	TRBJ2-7	CATSIFETDVQYF
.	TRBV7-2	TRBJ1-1	CASSLGQGTSEAFF
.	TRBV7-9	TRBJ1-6	CASSSPDNSPLHF
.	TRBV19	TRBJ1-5	CASRQDWTGPHQPQHF
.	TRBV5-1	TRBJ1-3	CASTPQGSSGNTIYF
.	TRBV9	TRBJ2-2	CASSVRPGQGNTGELFF
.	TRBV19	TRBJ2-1	CASSIMGGSYNEQFF
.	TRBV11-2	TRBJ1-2	CASSSGEHYGYTF
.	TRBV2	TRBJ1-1	CARSLVNTEAFF
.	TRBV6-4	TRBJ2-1	CASRVGDEQFF
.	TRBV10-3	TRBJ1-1	CAIKVWGEKDTEAFF